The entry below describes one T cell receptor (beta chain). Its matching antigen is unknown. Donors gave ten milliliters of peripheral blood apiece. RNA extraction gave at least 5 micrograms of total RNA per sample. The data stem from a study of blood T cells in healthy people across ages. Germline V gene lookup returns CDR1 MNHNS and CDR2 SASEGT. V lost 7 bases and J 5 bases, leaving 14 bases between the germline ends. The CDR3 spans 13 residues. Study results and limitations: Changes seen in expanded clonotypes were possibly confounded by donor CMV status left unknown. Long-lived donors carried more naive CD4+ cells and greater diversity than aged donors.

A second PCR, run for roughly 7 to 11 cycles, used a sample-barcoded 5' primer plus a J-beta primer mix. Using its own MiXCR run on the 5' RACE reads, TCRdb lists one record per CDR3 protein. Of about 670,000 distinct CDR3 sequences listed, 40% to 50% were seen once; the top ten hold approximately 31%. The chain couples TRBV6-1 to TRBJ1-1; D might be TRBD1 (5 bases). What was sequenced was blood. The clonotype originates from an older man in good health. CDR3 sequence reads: CASTRRGVTEAFF. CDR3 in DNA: TGTGCCAGCACCCGACGGGGGGTTACTGAAGCTTTCTTT.